The next 23 T cell receptor beta chains were all read from a single sample in a study of T cells in Graves' hyperthyroidism and ophthalmopathy. The CDR3 regions of TCR beta were amplified from RNA transcripts. An initial round of RT-PCR targeting the TCR CDR3 relied on the HTBI primer set. In TCRdb, the multiplex PCR reads were re-called with MiXCR into one record per CDR3 protein. The table has about 420,000 distinct CDR3 sequences, 15% to 18% seen once. The sequenced sample was blood. All receptors derive from a woman between 18 and 30 years old with Graves' hyperthyroidism.

This clonotype was observed a handful of times. The V gene is TRBV28, the J gene TRBJ2-5; D is tentatively TRBD1 or TRBD2 (5 bases each). Germline V gene data show CDR1 as MDHEN and CDR2 as SYDVKM. V was trimmed by 7 bases and J by 1 base, leaving 10 bases between them. The CDR3 runs 13 residues. Written as DNA, the CDR3 is TGTGCCAGCATCCGGGGCCCCCAAGAGACCCAGTACTTC. Its protein product is CASIRGPQETQYF.

The table lists this clonotype with many counts. The genes are TRBV19 and TRBJ1-5; 8 bases agree with TRBD1. The CDR3 consists of 17 residues. Per the germline V gene, CDR1 is LNHDA and CDR2 is SQIVND (reference sequence). J was trimmed by 2 bases and V by 4 bases; bases with no gene match: 10. CDR3 loop: CASSTTGATGGNQPQHF. DNA of the CDR3: TGTGCCAGTAGTACGACAGGGGCCACGGGAGGCAATCAGCCCCAGCATTTT.

This clonotype was counted between two and nine times. The gene calls are TRBV12-3 or TRBV12-4 and TRBJ1-1; D might be TRBD1 (6 bases). Trimming shortened V by 6 bases and J by 9 bases, and 11 bases separated the two germline ends. The CDR3 is 11 amino acids. The chain's CDR3 is CASRYTGQAFF. The CDR3, as DNA: TGTGCCAGCAGATATACAGGGCAAGCTTTCTTT.

This chain joins TRBV4-1 and TRBJ2-6; 7 bases map to TRBD1. This CDR3 contains 15 residues. The germline V gene has CDR1 MGHRA and CDR2 YSYEKL. With 7 bases clipped from V and 0 bases from J, the junction kept 3 bases outside the gene matches. As DNA, the CDR3 is TGCGCCAGCATTGGGGACAGCTCTGGGGCCAACGTCCTGACTTTC. It specifies CASIGDSSGANVLTF.

In this sample, this clonotype turned up a few times. The chain combines TRBV29-1 with TRBJ1-2, with D maybe TRBD1 (6 bases). The CDR3 extends over 12 amino acids. Trimming took off 6 bases at V and 5 bases at J, with 13 bases between the two ends. CDR1 SQVTM and CDR2 ANQGSEA come from the germline V gene. The CDR3, as DNA: TGCAGCGTCCGGGACACCATTTATGGCTACACCTTC. It encodes CSVRDTIYGYTF.

This chain joins TRBV7-6 and TRBJ2-2; 11 bases map to TRBD2. In germline, CDR1 is SGHVS, CDR2 FNYEAQ. This CDR3 contains 15 residues. J lost 6 bases, V lost 5 bases, and 5 bases had no gene match. For the CDR3, the DNA is TGTGCCAGCAGCCAGACTAGCGGGATCTCCGGGGAGCTGTTTTTT. Translated: CASSQTSGISGELFF. Looking up the rest from reference TRBV7-6 and TRBJ2-2 gives the full variable domain: GAGVSQSPRYKVTKRGQDVALRCDPISGHVSLYWYRQALGQGPEFLTYFNYEAQQDKSGLPNDRFSAERPEGSISTLTIQRTEQRDSAMYRCASSQTSGISGELFFGEGSRLTVL.

In its sample, this clonotype was seen a few times. V gene TRBV4-2 combines with J gene TRBJ2-4, with 10 bases fitting TRBD1. Germline CDR1 is LGHNA and CDR2 is YNFKEQ. CDR3 length: 15 residues. Losses at the gene ends were 0 bases for V and 8 bases for J; bases not matched to a gene: 4. The CDR3 DNA follows: TGTGCCAGCAGCCAAGAGGGGACAGGGGCCTACATTCAGTACTTC. As protein: CASSQEGTGAYIQYF.

Only a few counts were recorded for this clonotype. The V and J genes are TRBV7-9 and TRBJ2-6; D unclear. This CDR3 has 16 amino acids. Germline V CDR1 and CDR2: SEHNR, FQNEAQ (reference sequence). Trimming removed 6 bases at V and 2 bases at J, with 14 bases between. The CDR3 DNA is TGTGCCAGCAGGATACTTGACATAGCTGGGGCCAACGTCCTGACTTTC. Translated, it gives CASRILDIAGANVLTF.

Many counts were recorded for this clonotype. V and J are TRBV27 and TRBJ2-1; 9 bases line up with TRBD1. The CDR3 consists of 15 residues. The germline CDR1 and CDR2 sequences are MNHEY and SMNVEV (reference sequence). Unmatched junction bases numbered 8, after V lost 5 bases and J lost 6 bases. The CDR3 region has the DNA TGTGCCAGCAGTCCGGGACAGGGACCGCGCAATGAGCAGTTCTTC. This gives the protein CASSPGQGPRNEQFF.

In this sample, this clonotype turned up many times. The rearrangement links TRBV29-1 to TRBJ2-1, with 9 bases identical to TRBD2. The V gene end was trimmed by 2 bases and the J gene end by 5 bases; junction bases not matched to a gene: 7. There are 15 residues in the CDR3. The germline CDR1 and CDR2 sequences are SQVTM and ANQGSEA. The CDR3 DNA sequence: TGCAGCGTTGAACTGGGTAGCGGGAGAAACAATGAGCAGTTCTTC. Amino acid sequence: CSVELGSGRNNEQFF.

This clonotype has just a few counts. V gene TRBV6-1 combines with J gene TRBJ2-7, with 10 nucleotides matching TRBD2. Germline assignment: CDR1 MNHNS and CDR2 SASEGT. The CDR3 runs 14 residues. V shed 8 bases, J shed 4 bases, and the junction held 8 bases outside the gene matches. CDR3 residues: CASREGLARYEQYF. The CDR3 coding sequence is TGTGCCAGCCGGGAGGGACTAGCGCGTTACGAGCAGTACTTC.

This clonotype was counted a few times. The rearrangement joins TRBV7-9 to TRBJ2-3, with TRBD1 matching over 11 bases. The length of the CDR3 is 16 residues. V trimming: 2 bases; J trimming: 3 bases; junction bases outside the gene matches: 4. Per the germline V gene, CDR1 is SEHNR and CDR2 is FQNEAQ (reference sequence). CDR3 DNA: TGTGCCAGCAGCTTAATCGGACAGGGGGCAACAGATACGCAGTATTTT. Translating it yields CASSLIGQGATDTQYF.

Many counts were recorded for this clonotype. The chain has TRBV29-1 and TRBJ1-1, with a possible D match to TRBD1 (6 bases). Germline V CDR1 and CDR2: SQVTM, ANQGSEA. The CDR3 has 13 amino acids. V was clipped by 7 bases and J by 0 bases, with 12 bases between them. The CDR3 here is CSARGGMNTEAFF. CDR3 sequence (DNA): TGCAGCGCGAGGGGGGGAATGAACACTGAAGCTTTCTTT.

This clonotype has just a few counts. The chain has TRBV28 and TRBJ1-2; unclear D gene. V dropped 6 bases and J dropped 3 bases, with 17 bases sitting between them. The CDR3 has 15 residues. CDR1 is MDHEN and CDR2 is SYDVKM in the germline V gene. The CDR3 sequence: CASRNVLLDYYGYTF. CDR3 bases: TGTGCCAGCAGAAACGTCCTATTGGACTACTATGGCTACACCTTC.

Details on this clonotype: A read error may be the cause here, since a much bigger clone is one base away. V is TRBV7-2 and J is TRBJ2-3; D ambiguous. V was cut by 5 bases and J by 4 bases, with 25 bases left in between. This CDR3 contains 18 residues. The germline gives CDR1 SGHTA, CDR2 FQGNSA. CDR3 sequence (DNA): TGTGCCAGCAGCCCAGCGCCCTGGCGGACGTTTGACGCAGATACGCAGTATTTT. Protein sequence: CASSPAPWRTFDADTQYF.

The table lists this clonotype with many counts. The rearrangement uses TRBV5-1 and TRBJ1-1; D unclear. Trimming pared 0 bases from V and 10 bases from J, leaving 25 bases between. From germline, CDR1 is SGHRS and CDR2 YFSETQ. CDR3 length equals 17 residues. The chain's CDR3 is CASSLAFGTHEAAGAFF. Here the CDR3 DNA reads TGCGCCAGCAGCTTGGCTTTCGGCACACATGAGGCCGCGGGAGCTTTCTTT.

The rearrangement joins TRBV6-1 to TRBJ2-1, with TRBD2 matching 12 bases. The CDR3 length is 17 residues. The ends lost 6 bases at V and 1 base at J; junction bases unmatched: 7. Germline CDR1 reads MNHNS; CDR2 reads SASEGT. The CDR3 loop reads CASRSGLAGTSYNEQFF. CDR3 bases: TGTGCCAGCAGGAGCGGACTAGCGGGGACGTCCTACAATGAGCAGTTCTTC.

As regards this clonotype: A much larger clone lies one base from this, so it may be a read error. This chain connects TRBV2 to TRBJ2-5; no clear D. The germline V and J ends were trimmed by 7 bases and 0 bases, with 9 bases remaining between them. CDR1 and CDR2 (germline): SNHLY, FYNNEI. This CDR3 spans 13 amino acids. The CDR3 is CASNTGYQETQYF. CDR3 DNA sequence: TGTGCCAGCAACACTGGGTACCAAGAGACCCAGTACTTC.

This clonotype was found many times. The V and J genes are TRBV5-1 and TRBJ1-1, with TRBD1 as a possible D gene (6 bases). Germline assignment: CDR1 SGHRS and CDR2 YFSETQ. CDR3 length equals 13 residues. Trimming took off 7 bases at V and 7 bases at J, with 17 bases between the two ends. The CDR3 DNA reads as TGCGCCAGCTCCCATTCGGGGGCTGGTGAAGCTTTCTTT. It codes for CASSHSGAGEAFF.

This rearrangement joins TRBV20-1 to TRBJ1-1; 9 positions match TRBD1. This CDR3 is 15 amino acids long. Trimming at V came to 3 bases and at J to 0 bases, leaving 5 bases not matched to a gene. In germline, CDR1 is DFQATT, CDR2 SNEGSKA (reference sequence). The CDR3 DNA reads as TGCAGTGCTAGCCCCGGGACAGGGATGAACACTGAAGCTTTCTTT. This sequence encodes CSASPGTGMNTEAFF.

The chain combines TRBV25-1 with TRBJ1-6; TRBD1 matches 7 bases. J was trimmed by 4 bases and V by 0 bases; bases with no gene match: 9. The CDR3 sequence is 18 residues long. Germline-derived CDR1 and CDR2 are MGHDK and SYGVNS. This CDR3 is CASSEYKGRGGYNSPLHF. In DNA, the CDR3 is TGTGCCAGCAGTGAATATAAGGGCAGGGGGGGGTATAATTCACCCCTCCACTTT.

There are many counts of this clonotype. This chain uses TRBV7-3 with TRBJ2-3; 7 nucleotides match TRBD2. CDR3 length: 17 residues. Germline lookup yields CDR1 SGHTA and CDR2 FQGTGA. V shed 2 bases and J 2 bases; nucleotides not matched to a gene: 10. The CDR3 loop is CASSLSPYGGYTDTQYF. The CDR3 nucleotides are TGTGCCAGCAGCTTATCCCCTTACGGGGGGTACACAGATACGCAGTATTTT.

This clonotype was counted a few times. V is TRBV6-2 or TRBV6-3 and J is TRBJ1-4; TRBD1 matches 9 bases. Germline V gene data show CDR1 as MNHEY and CDR2 as SVGEGT. The V and J ends lost 0 bases and 4 bases, in that order; junction bases with no gene match: 6. This CDR3 is 17 amino acids long. As DNA, the CDR3 is TGTGCCAGCAGTTACTCGTTCCCGGGACAGGGTAATGAAAAACTGTTTTTT. This gives the protein CASSYSFPGQGNEKLFF.